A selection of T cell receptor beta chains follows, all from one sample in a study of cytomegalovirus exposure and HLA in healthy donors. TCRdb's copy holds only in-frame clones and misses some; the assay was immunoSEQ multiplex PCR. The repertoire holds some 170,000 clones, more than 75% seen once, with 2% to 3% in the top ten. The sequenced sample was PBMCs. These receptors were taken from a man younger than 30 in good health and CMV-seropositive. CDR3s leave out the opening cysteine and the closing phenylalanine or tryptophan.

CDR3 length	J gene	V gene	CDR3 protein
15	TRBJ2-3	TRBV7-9	ASSLVGVLHTTDTQY
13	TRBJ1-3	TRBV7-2	ASSLGWVSSATIY
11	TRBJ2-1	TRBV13	ASSFGRGNEQF
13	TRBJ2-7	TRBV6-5	ASSSPGQPSYEQY
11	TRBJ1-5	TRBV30	AWSAGHNQPQH
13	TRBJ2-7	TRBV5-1	ASSSGLAGSYEQY
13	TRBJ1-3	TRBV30	AWRDPGTGRNTIY
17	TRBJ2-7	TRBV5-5	ASSRRQAVFVPLDYEQY
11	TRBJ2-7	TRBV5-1	ASAGNLTYEQY
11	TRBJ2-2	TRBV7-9	ATPQVVAGELF
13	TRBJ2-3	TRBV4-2	ASSQGGQGVDTQY
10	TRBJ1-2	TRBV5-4	ASSAVNYGYT
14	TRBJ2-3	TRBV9	ASSRPGGPRADTQY
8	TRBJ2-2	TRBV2	ASRGEELF
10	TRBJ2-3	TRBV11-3	ASSPGHDTQY